Reported below is one T cell receptor beta chain. Its specificity is unknown. Researchers attached unique molecular identifiers to individual cDNA molecules. TCRdb processed the 5' RACE reads anew with MiXCR; each CDR3 protein has one entry. The sample gives around 55,000 distinct CDR3 sequences, 5% to 7.5% of which show up once; 5.8% is in the top ten. Germline CDR1 reads SQVTM; CDR2 reads ANQGSEA. V dropped 2 bases and J dropped 7 bases, with 11 bases sitting between them. The CDR3 has 12 residues. The data originate from a study of early T cells in non-severe SARS-CoV-2 infection. Overall study findings and caveats: Clonotype matching in VDJdb favored anti-spike CD8 responses and did not capture private and CD4 specificities.

The rearrangement links TRBV29-1 to TRBJ1-2, with a possible D match to TRBD1 (6 bases). This specimen was whole blood, taken at baseline. This receptor was identified in an adult who was a healthcare worker with PCR-confirmed SARS-CoV-2 infection or an uninfected control (not recorded which). The DNA of the CDR3 is TGCAGCGTTGAACCGGGGGCGAGTGGCTACACCTTC. Protein sequence: CSVEPGASGYTF.